Following are 24 T cell receptor beta chains from one sample sequenced in a study of neurological immune-mediated disorders. TCRdb passed the 5' RACE reads through MiXCR, listing each CDR3 protein once. The sample yields 60,000 to 85,000 distinct CDR3 sequences, around 5% seen once. The sample was PBMCs. Receptors were obtained from a woman aged 65 to 85 with multiple sclerosis.

This clonotype was detected ten times or more. The rearrangement links TRBV7-2 to TRBJ2-1; D remains unclear. V gave up 5 bases and J gave up 4 bases, with 3 bases separating them. Per germline, CDR1 SGHTA and CDR2 FQGNSA. CDR3 length: 11 amino acids. The CDR3 DNA reads TGTGCCAGCAGCGATTACAATGAGCAGTTCTTC. This sequence encodes CASSDYNEQFF.

This clonotype occurred many times. The chain links TRBV11-1 to TRBJ2-1; 7 nucleotides line up with TRBD2. J was trimmed by 7 bases and V by 6 bases; bases with no gene match: 15. The V gene's germline CDR1 is SGHAT and CDR2 FQDESV (reference sequence). This CDR3 has 16 residues. The CDR3 DNA reads TGTGCCAGCAGGGGCCGCGGGAGCCCCCCAGGAAATGAGCAGTTCTTC. This codes for CASRGRGSPPGNEQFF.

This clonotype was counted only a few times. The chain recombines TRBV5-1 with TRBJ1-2; D uncertain. Between the trimmed V and J ends, which lost 4 bases and 2 bases, there was a span of 12 bases. CDR1 is SGHRS and CDR2 is YFSETQ in the germline V gene. The CDR3 sequence is 14 residues long. The CDR3 DNA reads TGCGCCAGCAGCCCTTATACAGCAAACTATGGCTACACCTTC. This gives the protein CASSPYTANYGYTF.

This clonotype was recorded a few times. This rearrangement joins TRBV20-1 to TRBJ1-2; 7 nucleotides line up with TRBD1. This CDR3 spans 14 amino acids. Germline-derived CDR1 and CDR2 are DFQATT and SNEGSKA (reference sequence). Trimming took 5 bases from V and 2 from J; bases not matched to a gene: 8. The DNA for the CDR3 is TGCAGTGCTCTCGTAGACAGGGCCAACTATGGCTACACCTTC. Translation gives CSALVDRANYGYTF.

This clonotype was found many times. The V and J genes are TRBV7-2 and TRBJ2-5; D may be TRBD2 (6 bases). There are 16 residues in the CDR3. V was trimmed by 5 bases and J by 2 bases, leaving 18 bases between them. CDR1 and CDR2 (germline): SGHTA, FQGNSA. The CDR3: CASSPWGGGVQETQYF. CDR3 nucleotides: TGTGCCAGCAGCCCCTGGGGCGGAGGGGTTCAAGAGACCCAGTACTTC. Full variable domain (missing parts from reference TRBV7-2 and TRBJ2-5): GAGVSQSPSNKVTEKGKDVELRCDPISGHTALYWYRQSLGQGLEFLIYFQGNSAPDKSGLPSDRFSAERTGGSVSTLTIQRTQQEDSAVYLCASSPWGGGVQETQYFGPGTRLLVL.

As regards this clonotype: Since a much larger clone is just one base distant, this may be a read error. The CDR3 nucleotides read TGTGCCAGCAGCGTAAACAGGGCCGGGACTGAATCTTTCTTT. This translates into CASSVNRAGTESFF. J is TRBJ1-1 and V is TRBV9; possibly TRBD1 for D (6 bases). Germline-derived CDR1 and CDR2 are SGDLS and YYNGEE. The CDR3 runs to 14 residues.

The chain uses TRBV20-1 and TRBJ2-4; TRBD1 matches 9 bases. Germline CDR1 is DFQATT and CDR2 is SNEGSKA (reference sequence). This CDR3 has 16 amino acids. V lost 1 base and J lost 3; bases outside the gene matches: 7. The CDR3 here is CSARGLGTGIKNIQYF. DNA of the CDR3: TGCAGTGCTAGAGGGCTTGGGACAGGGATCAAAAACATTCAGTACTTC.

This clonotype has a count of ten or more. This chain connects TRBV5-1 to TRBJ2-7; D gene ambiguous. Trimming took 0 bases from V and 0 from J, leaving 7 bases between them. Germline V gene lookup returns CDR1 SGHRS and CDR2 YFSETQ. The CDR3 is made up of 14 amino acids. The DNA of the CDR3 is TGCGCCAGCAGCTTGGAAGGTAGCTCCTACGAGCAGTACTTC. Protein product: CASSLEGSSYEQYF.

This clonotype has more than one count but fewer than ten. The V and J genes are TRBV5-1 and TRBJ1-1; D call uncertain. The CDR3 covers 15 residues. Germline V CDR1 and CDR2: SGHRS, YFSETQ. Deletions cut 6 bases from V and 2 bases from J, with 17 bases between. The CDR3 DNA is TGCGCCAGCACCCCGGGTGGGAAAATCAACACTGAAGCTTTCTTT. Protein sequence: CASTPGGKINTEAFF.

The table lists this clonotype with many counts. V is TRBV20-1 and J is TRBJ2-7, with 11 nucleotides matching TRBD2. The CDR3 loop spans 15 amino acids. Germline values: CDR1 DFQATT, CDR2 SNEGSKA (reference sequence). V lost 6 bases to trimming and J lost 7 bases; unmatched junction nucleotides: 14. This chain's CDR3 is CSAEPLAGDSWEQYF. DNA for the CDR3: TGCAGTGCCGAACCACTAGCGGGAGACTCCTGGGAGCAGTACTTC.

This clonotype was observed at least ten times. The rearrangement joins TRBV18 to TRBJ2-1; D ambiguous. The germline CDR1 and CDR2 sequences are KGHSH and LQKENI. CDR3 length: 13 amino acids. Trimming left V 3 bases short and J 5 bases short, with 8 bases between. The chain's CDR3 is CASSPGFNNEQFF. The CDR3 DNA reads as TGTGCCAGCTCACCGGGGTTCAACAATGAGCAGTTCTTC.

This clonotype was counted at least ten times. This rearrangement joins TRBV12-3 or TRBV12-4 to TRBJ2-7; 7 nucleotides match TRBD1. The ends lost 3 bases at V and 2 bases at J; junction bases unmatched: 4. The length of the CDR3 is 14 residues. CDR3 nucleotide sequence: TGTGCCAGCAGTTTCCTCCAGGGGGCCTACGAGCAGTACTTC. Translating it yields CASSFLQGAYEQYF.

This clonotype has only a few counts. The V and J genes are TRBV5-1 and TRBJ2-1; tentatively, D is TRBD2 (6 bases). CDR1 is SGHRS and CDR2 is YFSETQ in the germline V gene. V was cut by 7 bases and J by 11 bases, with 16 bases left in between. This CDR3 region has 12 residues. The CDR3 sequence is CASRGSGLKQFF. In DNA, the CDR3 is TGCGCCAGCCGTGGTAGCGGACTAAAGCAGTTCTTC.

This clonotype occurred many times. This chain connects TRBV30 to TRBJ2-2; TRBD2 aligns across 9 bases. The germline V gene encodes CDR1 GTSNPN and CDR2 SVGIG (reference sequence). The trim removed 2 bases at V and 4 bases at J, leaving 8 bases unmatched. The CDR3 has 16 residues. The CDR3 region has the DNA TGTGCCTGGAGTTCCAGCGGGAGGTCGTCCACCGGGGAGCTGTTTTTT. Translation gives CAWSSSGRSSTGELFF. The entire variable domain, with the rest obtained from reference TRBV30 and TRBJ2-2, is as follows: SQTIHQWPATLVQPVGSPLSLECTVEGTSNPNLYWYRQAAGRGLQLLFYSVGIGQISSEVPQNLSASRPQDRQFILSSKKLLLSDSGFYLCAWSSSGRSSTGELFFGEGSRLTVL.

As to this clonotype: The conserved closing phenylalanine or tryptophan is absent in this CDR3, likely reflecting a read error. The genes are TRBV7-2 and TRBJ2-7; 7 nucleotides align to TRBD2. The CDR3 is made up of 14 amino acids. Looked up from germline, CDR1 is SGHTA and CDR2 is FQGNSA. V was clipped by 6 bases and J by 6 bases; unmatched bases: 11. CDR3 protein: CASRPLRSGGEQYN. CDR3 bases: TGTGCCAGCAGACCTTTGAGGTCGGGAGGCGAGCAGTACAAC.

This clonotype was seen repeatedly, ten times or more. V is TRBV27 and J is TRBJ2-1; a weak D match, TRBD2 (6 bases). Trimming took off 7 bases at V and 1 base at J, with 17 bases between the two ends. There are 16 residues in the CDR3. Germline values: CDR1 MNHEY, CDR2 SMNVEV (reference sequence). The CDR3 loop is CASTTQPGVSYNEQFF. As DNA, the CDR3 is TGTGCCAGCACCACTCAGCCGGGAGTATCCTACAATGAGCAGTTCTTC.

There are many counts of this clonotype. V is TRBV12-3 or TRBV12-4 and J is TRBJ1-2, with D tentatively TRBD1 (6 bases). The CDR3 length is 15 residues. With 5 bases removed from V and 4 bases from J, the gap between germline ends came to 17 bases. The CDR3 region has the DNA TGTGCCAGCAGTCCTAGCCCGGGGGGCTCCTATGGCTACACCTTC. The encoded protein is CASSPSPGGSYGYTF.

At least ten counts were recorded for this clonotype. V is TRBV7-8 and J is TRBJ2-3; D may correspond to TRBD1 or TRBD2 (5 bases each). The CDR3 has 17 amino acids. Germline V gives CDR1 SGHVS, CDR2 FQNEAQ. Trimming shortened V by 5 bases and J by 2 bases, and 20 bases separated the two germline ends. CDR3 amino acids: CASSLVGFGALTDTQYF. The DNA for the CDR3 is TGTGCCAGCAGCCTGGTGGGTTTCGGGGCTCTCACAGATACGCAGTATTTT.

This clonotype was counted many times. V is TRBV20-1 and J is TRBJ2-7; TRBD2 matches 7 bases. This CDR3 spans 15 amino acids. Germline V lookup: CDR1 DFQATT, CDR2 SNEGSKA (reference sequence). V shed 3 bases, J shed 3 bases, and the junction held 11 bases outside the gene matches. The CDR3 sequence: CSASRAAGVGYEQYF. The DNA for the CDR3 is TGCAGTGCTAGCAGGGCGGCGGGAGTTGGCTACGAGCAGTACTTC.

The chain links TRBV20-1 to TRBJ1-5, with D maybe TRBD1 (6 bases). Trimming took 5 bases from V and 6 from J, leaving 17 bases between them. The germline CDR1 and CDR2 sequences are DFQATT and SNEGSKA (reference sequence). This CDR3 contains 14 residues. DNA of the CDR3: TGCAGTGCTGAAGGCAGGGGCCGGTCTCAGCCCCAGCATTTT. This sequence encodes CSAEGRGRSQPQHF.

In regard to this clonotype: Since a much larger clone is just one base distant, this may be a read error. This chain links TRBV12-3 or TRBV12-4 with TRBJ2-3; D remains unclear. This CDR3 is built from 15 residues. The V end was cut by 6 bases, the J end by 0 bases, with 13 bases between. The CDR3 loop is CASSQLSSSTDTQYF. The CDR3 region has the DNA TGTGCCAGCAGCCAATTAAGTTCTAGCACAGATACGCAGTATTTT.

This clonotype was seen a handful of times. The chain has TRBV4-1 and TRBJ2-3; D remains unclear. Germline CDR1 MGHRA, CDR2 YSYEKL. The V gene lost 1 base and the J gene lost 0 bases, with 8 bases spanning the gap. This CDR3 has 15 amino acids. The CDR3 DNA reads TGCGCCAGCAGCCAAGGGGTGGTAAGCACAGATACGCAGTATTTT. Amino acids: CASSQGVVSTDTQYF.

This clonotype was detected ten times or more. The genes are TRBV5-1 and TRBJ2-2; 8 bases are a match to TRBD1. Germline V gene sequence: CDR1 SGHRS, CDR2 YFSETQ. This CDR3 is 17 amino acids long. V trimming: 4 bases; J trimming: 1 base; junction bases outside the gene matches: 9. In DNA, the CDR3 is TGCGCCAGCAGCCCAGGGGGCCGGGGTCGGAACACCGGGGAGCTGTTTTTT. Protein sequence: CASSPGGRGRNTGELFF.

This clonotype was counted many times. This chain connects TRBV3-1 to TRBJ2-7; no firm D call. Germline V gene sequence: CDR1 LGHDT, CDR2 YNNKEL (reference sequence). V shed 1 base and J shed 0 bases, with 7 bases lying between them. CDR3 length: 14 amino acids. CDR3 sequence: CASSQVQSSYEQYF. CDR3 coding DNA: TGTGCCAGCAGCCAAGTGCAGAGCTCCTACGAGCAGTACTTC.